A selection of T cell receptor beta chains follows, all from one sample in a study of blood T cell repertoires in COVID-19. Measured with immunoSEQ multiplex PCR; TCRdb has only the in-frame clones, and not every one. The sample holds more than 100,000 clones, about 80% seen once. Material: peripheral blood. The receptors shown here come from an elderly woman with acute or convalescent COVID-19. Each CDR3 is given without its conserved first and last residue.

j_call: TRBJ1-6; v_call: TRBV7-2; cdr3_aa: ASSPDLSSYNSPLH
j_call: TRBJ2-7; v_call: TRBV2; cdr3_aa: ASSVGQGGYEQY
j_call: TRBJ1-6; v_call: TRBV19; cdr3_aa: ASSFPDRNNSPLH
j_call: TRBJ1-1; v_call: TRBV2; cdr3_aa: ASSVGTGDTGAF
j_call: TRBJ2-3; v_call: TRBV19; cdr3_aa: ASSTGSDTQY
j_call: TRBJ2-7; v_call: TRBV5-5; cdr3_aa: ASKRTGGSYEQY
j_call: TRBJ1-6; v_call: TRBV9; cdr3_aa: ASSAKTDSKSPLH
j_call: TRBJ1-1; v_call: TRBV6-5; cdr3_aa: ASSSGAGNTEAF
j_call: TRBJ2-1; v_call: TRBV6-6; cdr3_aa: ASTIQRSYNEQF
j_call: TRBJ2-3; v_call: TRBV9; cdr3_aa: ASSGGTALSTDTQY
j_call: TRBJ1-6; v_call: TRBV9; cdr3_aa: ASSVANRVSYNSPLH
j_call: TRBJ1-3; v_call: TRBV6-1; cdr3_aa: ASSETAGGPGNTIY
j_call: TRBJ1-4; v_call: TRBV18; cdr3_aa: ASSQGTSGTNEKLF
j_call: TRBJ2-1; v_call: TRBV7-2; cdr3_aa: ASSLNRAGGYNEQF
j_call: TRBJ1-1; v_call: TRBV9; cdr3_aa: ASSPQHSMNTEAF
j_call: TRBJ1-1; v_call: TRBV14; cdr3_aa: ASSRLGQGDTEAF
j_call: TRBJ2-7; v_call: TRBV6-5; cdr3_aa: ATSGGPYEQY
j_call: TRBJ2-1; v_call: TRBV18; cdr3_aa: ASSHGTENEQF
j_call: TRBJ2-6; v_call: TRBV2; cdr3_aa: ASSVGGSSSGANVLT
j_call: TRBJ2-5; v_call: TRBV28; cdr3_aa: ASSFRAAGGETQY
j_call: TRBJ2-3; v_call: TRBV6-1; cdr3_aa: ASSELVAARTDTQY
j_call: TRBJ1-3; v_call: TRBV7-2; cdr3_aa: ASSLHVGNTIY
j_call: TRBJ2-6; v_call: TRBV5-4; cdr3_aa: ASSLGLQANVLT
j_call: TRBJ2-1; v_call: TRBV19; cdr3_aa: ASSILAGGRVTYNEQF
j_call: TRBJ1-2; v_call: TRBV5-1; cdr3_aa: ASSLDYTYGYT
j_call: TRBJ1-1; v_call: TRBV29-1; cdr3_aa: SVPAGGRLNTEAF
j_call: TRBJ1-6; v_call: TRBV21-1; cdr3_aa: ASSNGWGVASPLH
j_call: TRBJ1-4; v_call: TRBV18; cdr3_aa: ASSSGVEEEKLF